Below, 15 T cell receptor beta chains from the same sample are listed, as sequenced in a study of cytomegalovirus exposure and HLA in healthy donors. It was with 60 Vbeta and 13 Jbeta primers that the PCR ran. This table comes from immunoSEQ multiplex PCR, and its TCRdb copy is limited to in-frame clones, with some not included. The repertoire has approximately 120,000 clones, over 70% of them found once; the top ten carry 3.3%. The specimen sequenced was PBMCs. The receptor set was obtained from a woman aged 45-65 years in good health and CMV-seronegative.

The chain recombines TRBV18 with TRBJ2-1, with D maybe TRBD2 (6 bases). In germline, CDR1 is KGHSH, CDR2 LQKENI. CDR3 length equals 14 residues. V lost 3 bases and J 10 bases, leaving 16 bases between the germline ends. The CDR3 DNA reads TGTGCCAGCTCACCGGTCCCCCTAGCGTTAGAGCAGTTCTTC. It encodes CASSPVPLALEQFF.

The chain joins TRBV20-1 to TRBJ1-1, with D perhaps TRBD1 (5 bases). Germline CDR1 and CDR2: DFQATT and SNEGSKA (reference sequence). The CDR3 totals 10 residues. V lost 2 bases and J 8 bases, leaving 6 bases between the germline ends. The CDR3 DNA is TGCAGTGCTAGAAGGACAGAAGCTTTCTTT. The encoded protein is CSARRTEAFF.

The J gene is TRBJ2-7, the V gene TRBV5-8; D is unresolved. The germline V gene has CDR1 SGHTS and CDR2 YDEGEE. V lost 2 bases, J lost 3 bases, and 6 bases lay in between. CDR3 size: 12 residues. This CDR3 reads CASSLSIYEQYF. CDR3 coding DNA: TGTGCCAGCAGCTTATCCATCTACGAGCAGTACTTC.

The chain recombines TRBV27 with TRBJ2-7; no clear D gene. The V end was cut by 4 bases, the J end by 1 base, with 2 bases between. In germline, CDR1 is MNHEY, CDR2 SMNVEV (reference sequence). This CDR3 contains 11 residues. As DNA, the CDR3 is TGTGCCAGCAGTTCTTCCTACGAGCAGTACTTC. Protein: CASSSSYEQYF.

The chain joins TRBV11-3 to TRBJ1-4; no reliable D call. The CDR3 has 13 residues. The V and J ends lost 1 base and 7 bases respectively, with 7 bases between them. Germline CDR1 and CDR2: SGHNT and YENEEA. CDR3 nucleotide sequence: TGTGCCAGCAGCTTAGCGGAGGTTGAAAAACTGTTTTTT. It encodes CASSLAEVEKLFF.

The chain links TRBV28 to TRBJ1-3; D gene uncertain. V lost 2 bases and J lost 4, with 9 bases in between. Germline V gene sequence: CDR1 MDHEN, CDR2 SYDVKM. The CDR3 contains 14 residues. Here the CDR3 reads CASSLPLLGNTIYF. CDR3 sequence (DNA): TGTGCCAGCAGTTTACCCCTCCTCGGAAACACCATATATTTT.

J is TRBJ1-5 and V is TRBV7-2, with TRBD1 as a possible D gene (5 bases). The CDR3 sequence is 14 residues long. Trimming took off 6 bases at V and 5 bases at J, with 14 bases between the two ends. In germline, CDR1 is SGHTA, CDR2 FQGNSA. The CDR3 here is CASSSRTGDQPQHF. The DNA of the CDR3 is TGTGCCAGCAGTTCCCGCACAGGAGATCAGCCCCAGCATTTT.

The chain carries TRBV4-1 and TRBJ2-7, with 9 bases matching TRBD2. The CDR3 is 13 residues long. Germline V lookup: CDR1 MGHRA, CDR2 YSYEKL. Trimming cost V 2 bases and J 6 bases; bases outside gene matches: 2. This chain's CDR3 is CASSQQLAGEQYF. The CDR3, as DNA: TGCGCCAGCAGCCAACAACTAGCGGGCGAGCAGTACTTC.

This clone showed up just once. The chain recombines TRBV27 with TRBJ2-5; no clear D. V dropped 5 bases and J dropped 3 bases, with 10 bases sitting between them. Germline CDR1 and CDR2: MNHEY and SMNVEV (reference sequence). The CDR3 is 13 amino acids. The CDR3 reads CASSPQVEETQYF. The CDR3 DNA is TGTGCCAGCAGTCCCCAGGTCGAAGAGACCCAGTACTTC.

The chain is built from TRBV2 and TRBJ2-7; 10 nucleotides line up with TRBD2. Germline assignment: CDR1 SNHLY and CDR2 FYNNEI. This CDR3 has 18 amino acids. After removal of 5 bases from V and 5 bases from J, the junction contained 18 bases not matched to a gene. The CDR3, as DNA: TGTGCCAGCAGTTGGGACCCCGCCGGGACTAGCGTTGCCAACGAGCAGTACTTC. It encodes CASSWDPAGTSVANEQYF.

This chain links TRBV2 with TRBJ2-7, with 10 nucleotides matching TRBD1. Trimming took 7 bases from V and 5 from J; bases not matched to a gene: 5. CDR3 length: 13 amino acids. Germline loops: CDR1 SNHLY, CDR2 FYNNEI. For the CDR3, the DNA is TGTGCCAGCAATCCGGGACAGGGGAACGAGCAGTACTTC. Its protein product is CASNPGQGNEQYF.

The V and J genes are TRBV5-6 and TRBJ1-5; D gene unclear. Germline lookup yields CDR1 SGHDT and CDR2 YYEEEE. Trimming took 0 bases from V and 7 from J, leaving 11 bases between them. The CDR3 has 14 residues. The CDR3 DNA follows: TGTGCCAGCAGCTTGGGTACGGGCGGGCAGCCCCAGCATTTT. Translation: CASSLGTGGQPQHF.

This chain connects TRBV7-2 to TRBJ2-3; 14 bases map to TRBD2. The CDR3 is 16 amino acids. Germline V gene sequence: CDR1 SGHTA, CDR2 FQGNSA. V lost 4 bases, J lost 3 bases, and 3 bases stayed unmatched. DNA of the CDR3: TGTGCCAGCAGCTCGGGACTAGCGGGAGTAACAGATACGCAGTATTTT. Protein: CASSSGLAGVTDTQYF.

The chain combines TRBV19 with TRBJ2-3; D is perhaps TRBD2 (6 bases). The germline V gene encodes CDR1 LNHDA and CDR2 SQIVND (reference sequence). The CDR3 is made up of 12 amino acids. V was cut by 9 bases and J by 2 bases, with 9 bases left in between. The CDR3, as DNA: TGTGCCAGCACGGGAGACACAGATACGCAGTATTTT. Its translation: CASTGDTDTQYF.

The rearrangement uses TRBV5-3 and TRBJ2-5; no clear D gene. TRBV5-3 is reported as an ORF; its role is uncertain. V was shortened by 0 bases and J by 5 bases, with 8 bases between the two germline ends. This CDR3 contains 13 residues. The CDR3 DNA reads as TGTGCCAGAAGCTTGGTTAGTTGGGAGACCCAGTACTTC. Its translation: CARSLVSWETQYF.